This T cell receptor beta chain was captured by sequencing in a study of CXCR3-negative and CXCR3-positive naive CD8 T cells. A CD45RO-CCR7+CD27+CD95- profile was what naive CD8+ T cells displayed. Via 5' RACE with UMI labels, TRB cDNA libraries were prepared. TCRdb re-called the 5' RACE reads; every CDR3 protein appears as one record, without DNA. Reported are 150,000 to 180,000 distinct CDR3 sequences; the ten largest clones contain approximately 0.51%. Per germline, CDR1 SGHTA and CDR2 FQGTGA. The CDR3 extends over 15 amino acids. On this clonotype: The antigen is undetermined.

Study-level findings and limits: CXCR3-positive naive cells carried more hydrophobic TRB CDR3s than CXCR3-negative ones. With surface CD5 comparable between naive subsets, TCR strength was estimated using properties derived from the TRB CDR3.

Sequenced input: naive CXCR3+ CD8+ T cells from blood. Regarding subset: CD45RO-CCR7+CD27+CD95- naive CD8+ T cells expressing CXCR3 (TNR3+). The V call is TRBV7-3, the J call TRBJ2-1; TCRdb picks TRBD2, but there is no DNA to check that call. This receptor was identified in a human donor in good health. Some clones in this sample may be carry-over from other donors' samples. Here the CDR3 reads CASSLHAGGVNEQFF. Full variable domain (outside the CDR3, taken from reference TRBV7-3 and TRBJ2-1): GAGVSQTPSNKVTEKGKYVELRCDPISGHTALYWYRQSLGQGPEFLIYFQGTGAADDSGLPNDRFFAVRPEGSVSTLKIQRTERGDSAVYLCASSLHAGGVNEQFFGPGTRLTVL.